The subject of this entry is one TCR beta chain. This sample was taken from a study of T-cell reconstitution after alpha-beta-depleted transplantation in children. Preparation of the TCRbeta library was carried out with unique molecular identifiers. From the PCR reads, TCRdb called clonotypes with MiXCR, one entry per CDR3 protein. The sample lists 600,000 to 700,000 distinct CDR3 sequences; 16% were seen once. The TCR was taken from a human donor who donated a stem cell graft to a child with acute myeloid leukemia. Sample: PBMCs from the stem cell graft donor, taken from the stem cell graft.

DNA of the CDR3: TGTGCCAGCACAGTACAGGGGGCGGGTTATAATTCACCCCTCCACTTT. Its protein product is CASTVQGAGYNSPLHF. The rearrangement links TRBV21-1 to TRBJ1-6; the listed D gene, TRBD1, was not tested against the DNA. TRBV21-1 is a pseudogene segment. This CDR3 comprises 16 residues.